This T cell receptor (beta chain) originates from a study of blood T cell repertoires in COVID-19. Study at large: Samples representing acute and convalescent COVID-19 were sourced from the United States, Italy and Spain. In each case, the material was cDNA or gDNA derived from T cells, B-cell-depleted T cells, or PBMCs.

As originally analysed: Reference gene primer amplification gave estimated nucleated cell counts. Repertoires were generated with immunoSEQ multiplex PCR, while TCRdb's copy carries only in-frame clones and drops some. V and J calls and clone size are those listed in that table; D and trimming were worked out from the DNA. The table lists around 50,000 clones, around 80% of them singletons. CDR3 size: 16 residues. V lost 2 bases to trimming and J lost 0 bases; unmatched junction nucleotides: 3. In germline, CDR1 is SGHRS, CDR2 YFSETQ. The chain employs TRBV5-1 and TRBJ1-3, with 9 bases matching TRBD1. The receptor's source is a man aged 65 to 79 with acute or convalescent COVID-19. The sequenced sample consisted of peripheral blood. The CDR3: CASSLGQGLSGNTIYF. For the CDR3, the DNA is TGCGCCAGCAGCTTAGGACAGGGGCTCTCTGGAAACACCATATATTTT.